This T cell receptor beta chain was obtained from a study of Ad26.COV2.S vaccination and SARS-CoV-2 variants. The treatment here: about 20 received Ad26.COV2.S at low or high dose, single or two shots; several received placebo; per-sample allocation not given. Specimens were obtained on day 63 following the first vaccine or placebo injection. J was trimmed by 4 bases and V by 0 bases; bases with no gene match: 5. The CDR3 is 15 residues long. CDR1 and CDR2 (germline): MNHEY, SVGAGI. Repertoires were generated with immunoSEQ multiplex PCR, while TCRdb's copy carries only in-frame clones and drops some. This table holds around 300,000 clones, roughly nine tenths found once.

The sample in question was peripheral blood, obtained in a trial of Ad26.COV2.S vaccine versus placebo. The receptor comes from a person between 18 and 59 years old who received the Ad26.COV2.S COVID-19 vaccine or a placebo. The chain combines TRBV6-5 with TRBJ2-5, with 7 nucleotides matching TRBD1. Here the CDR3 reads CASSYSGTVRETQYF. In DNA form, the CDR3 reads TGTGCCAGCAGTTACTCGGGGACAGTCAGAGAGACCCAGTACTTC.